The 13 T cell receptor beta chains reported below all come from one sample, sequenced in a study of OX40 agonist ivuxolimab in advanced cancers. Assay used: immunoSEQ multiplex PCR; TCRdb lists only in-frame clones, some missing. The sample carries tens of thousands of clones, around 90% recorded once. The sample consisted of CD4+ or CD8+ T cells sorted from blood, taken in a trial of the OX40 agonist ivuxolimab. Receptors originate from an adult with an advanced solid tumor such as melanoma, head and neck, liver or kidney cancer.

The chain carries TRBV9 and TRBJ2-1, with D possibly being TRBD2 (5 bases). The CDR3 contains 16 residues. Per the germline V gene, CDR1 is SGDLS and CDR2 is YYNGEE. The ends were cut back, 0 bases at V and 1 base at J, with 11 bases in the middle. The CDR3 region is CASSVAGGSSYNEQFF. CDR3 in DNA: TGTGCCAGCAGCGTAGCAGGAGGAAGTTCCTACAATGAGCAGTTCTTC.

This rearrangement joins TRBV9 to TRBJ2-5, with 11 bases aligning to TRBD2. V lost 3 bases to trimming and J lost 4 bases; unmatched junction nucleotides: 2. This CDR3 has 14 amino acids. Germline loops: CDR1 SGDLS, CDR2 YYNGEE. The CDR3 DNA follows: TGTGCCAGCAGCGAGGGGACTAGCGGAGAGACCCAGTACTTC. It is translated as CASSEGTSGETQYF.

The V gene is TRBV9, the J gene TRBJ2-5; TRBD2 agrees at 8 bases. This CDR3 spans 14 amino acids. Trimming cost V 1 base and J 5 bases; bases outside gene matches: 4. Germline V gene sequence: CDR1 SGDLS, CDR2 YYNGEE. The CDR3 protein is CASSVSGGEETQYF. DNA for the CDR3: TGTGCCAGCAGCGTATCGGGAGGGGAGGAGACCCAGTACTTC. The complete variable domain, with remaining parts taken from reference TRBV9 and TRBJ2-5, reads DSGVTQTPKHLITATGQRVTLRCSPRSGDLSVYWYQQSLDQGLQFLIQYYNGEERAKGNILERFSAQQFPDLHSELNLSSLELGDSALYFCASSVSGGEETQYFGPGTRLLVL.

The chain couples TRBV5-1 to TRBJ1-1, with TRBD1 as a possible D gene (6 bases). V lost 4 bases to trimming and J lost 0 bases, with 13 bases between them. Germline V CDR1 and CDR2: SGHRS, YFSETQ. The CDR3 is 15 residues long. The CDR3 DNA reads TGCGCCAGCAGCCCGAGGACAGCAATGAACACTGAAGCTTTCTTT. Protein product: CASSPRTAMNTEAFF.

This clone was counted only a few times. The chain has TRBV11-3 and TRBJ2-1; TRBD2 matches at 9 bases. Germline CDR1 reads SGHNT; CDR2 reads YENEEA. Germline trimming cut 1 base from V and 2 bases from J; bases unmatched to any gene: 3. This CDR3 is built from 16 residues. CDR3 amino acids: CASSLGGGGAYNEQFF. The CDR3 coding sequence is TGTGCCAGCAGCTTAGGCGGCGGGGGGGCCTACAATGAGCAGTTCTTC.

The chain combines TRBV27 with TRBJ2-1, with D possibly TRBD2 on 6 matching bases. The CDR3 extends over 14 amino acids. Trimming removed 5 bases at V and 4 bases at J, with 12 bases between. Germline V gives CDR1 MNHEY, CDR2 SMNVEV (reference sequence). CDR3 DNA: TGTGCCAGCAGTCCAAGGGACTTATACAATGAGCAGTTCTTC. It yields the protein CASSPRDLYNEQFF.

The V gene is TRBV6-1, the J gene TRBJ2-5; 9 nucleotides agree with TRBD2. J gave up 0 bases and V 0 bases, and 8 bases lay outside the gene matches. Germline CDR1 is MNHNS and CDR2 is SASEGT. The CDR3 spans 18 residues. CDR3 residues: CASSEALAGVGYQETQYF. The CDR3 coding sequence is TGTGCCAGCAGTGAAGCGTTAGCGGGAGTGGGGTACCAAGAGACCCAGTACTTC.

V gene TRBV6-1 combines with J gene TRBJ2-3; tentatively, D is TRBD1 (6 bases). Germline CDR1 and CDR2: MNHNS and SASEGT. The CDR3 runs to 14 residues. Trimming took 1 base from V and 3 from J, leaving 8 bases between them. This CDR3 is CASSEVTGTDTQYF. DNA of the CDR3: TGTGCCAGCAGTGAAGTAACAGGGACAGATACGCAGTATTTT.

J is TRBJ2-2 and V is TRBV5-1, with D possibly being TRBD1 (5 bases). The germline V gene encodes CDR1 SGHRS and CDR2 YFSETQ. V dropped 0 bases and J dropped 7 bases, with 10 bases sitting between them. The CDR3 length is 14 residues. The CDR3 loop is CASSLAQGIGELFF. The DNA for the CDR3 is TGCGCCAGCAGCTTGGCCCAGGGTATCGGGGAGCTGTTTTTT.

This clone showed up just a few times. The gene calls are TRBV19 and TRBJ2-1; 13 bases line up with TRBD2. Trimming cost V 4 bases and J 12 bases; bases outside gene matches: 6. CDR1 and CDR2 from the germline V gene are LNHDA and SQIVND (reference sequence). CDR3 size: 14 residues. The DNA of the CDR3 is TGTGCCAGTAGTAGGGGACTAGCGGGAACTTGGCAGTTCTTC. Amino acids: CASSRGLAGTWQFF.

This chain links TRBV10-1 with TRBJ2-1, with TRBD2 matching over 13 bases. CDR3 length equals 15 residues. With V trimmed by 2 bases and J by 11 bases, 6 bases remained unmatched. Germline CDR1 WNHNN, CDR2 SYGVQD (reference sequence). For the CDR3, the DNA is TGCGCCAGCAGTGAGGGACTAGCGGGGGCTAATCAGCAGTTCTTC. Its translation is CASSEGLAGANQQFF.

The sample holds one count of this clone. The chain carries TRBV11-3 and TRBJ2-1; unclear D gene. Germline CDR1 SGHNT, CDR2 YENEEA. The CDR3 loop spans 13 amino acids. V was trimmed by 0 bases and J by 3 bases, leaving 3 bases between them. The CDR3 is CASSLEVYNEQFF. Written as DNA, the CDR3 is TGTGCCAGCAGCTTAGAGGTCTACAATGAGCAGTTCTTC. The entire variable domain, with the rest obtained from reference TRBV11-3 and TRBJ2-1, is as follows: EAGVVQSPRYKIIEKKQPVAFWCNPISGHNTLYWYLQNLGQGPELLIRYENEEAVDDSQLPKDRFSAERLKGVDSTLKIQPAELGDSAVYLCASSLEVYNEQFFGPGTRLTVL.

The gene calls are TRBV19 and TRBJ2-1; TRBD2 aligns across 9 bases. Germline trimming cut 1 base from V and 10 bases from J; bases unmatched to any gene: 8. The germline gives CDR1 LNHDA, CDR2 SQIVND (reference sequence). There are 15 residues in the CDR3. The CDR3 region has the DNA TGTGCCAGTAGTATAGGCGGGAGGGCGGAAGGGGAGCAGTTCTTC. It specifies CASSIGGRAEGEQFF. Full variable domain (remainder filled in from reference TRBV19 and TRBJ2-1): DGGITQSPKYLFRKEGQNVTLSCEQNLNHDAMYWYRQDPGQGLRLIYYSQIVNDFQKGDIAEGYSVSREKKESFPLTVTSAQKNPTAFYLCASSIGGRAEGEQFFGPGTRLTVL.